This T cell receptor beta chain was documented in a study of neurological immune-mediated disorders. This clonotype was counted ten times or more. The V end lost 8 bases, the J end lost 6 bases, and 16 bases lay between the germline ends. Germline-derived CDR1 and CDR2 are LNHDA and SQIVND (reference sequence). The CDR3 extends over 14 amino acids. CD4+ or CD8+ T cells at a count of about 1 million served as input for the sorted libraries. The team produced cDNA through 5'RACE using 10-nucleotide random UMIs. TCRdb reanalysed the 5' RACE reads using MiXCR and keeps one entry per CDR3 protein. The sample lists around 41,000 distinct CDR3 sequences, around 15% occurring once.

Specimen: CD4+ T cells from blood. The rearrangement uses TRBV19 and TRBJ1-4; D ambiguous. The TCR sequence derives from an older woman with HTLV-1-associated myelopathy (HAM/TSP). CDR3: CASSSAGGDEKLFF. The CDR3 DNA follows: TGTGCCAGTTCATCAGCCGGCGGGGATGAAAAACTGTTTTTT.